This TCR beta chain was recorded in a study of control samples from healthy donors and cancer patients. Repertoires were generated with immunoSEQ multiplex PCR, while TCRdb's copy carries only in-frame clones and drops some. The sample gives about 150,000 clones, over 90% of which show up once; about 2.4% is in the top ten. The CDR3 loop spans 13 amino acids. CDR1 is MNHNY, CDR2 SVGAGI, per germline (reference sequence). Trimming left V 5 bases short and J 5 bases short, with 12 bases between. The TCR comes from a man in his fifties in good health. The gene calls are TRBV6-6 and TRBJ2-5; D may be TRBD2 (6 bases). Sequencing was performed on blood. Here the CDR3 DNA reads TGTGCCAGCAGTACGGGGGAGTGGGAGACCCAGTACTTC. Residues: CASSTGEWETQYF.